The 24 T cell receptor beta chains below all came from one sample that was sequenced in a study of Tregs in tolerant kidney transplant recipients. Some clones are missing from TCRdb's copy, which holds only in-frame ones; the method was immunoSEQ multiplex PCR. Seen here are some 80,000 clones, nearly 98% observed once, and the top ten hold about 0.61%. The source was CD4+ T cells from blood, collected before the transplant. The receptors were sampled from a human donor who received a combined kidney and bone marrow transplant.

The chain carries TRBV2 and TRBJ1-1; D unclear. The CDR3 runs to 14 residues. Germline V gene data show CDR1 as SNHLY and CDR2 as FYNNEI. V shed 5 bases and J shed 0 bases, with 10 bases lying between them. CDR3 protein: CASSQISMNTEAFF. Here the CDR3 DNA reads TGTGCCAGCAGTCAGATTAGCATGAACACTGAAGCTTTCTTT.

CDR3 sequence (DNA): TGCAGCGTTGATTTCCAGGGTGAGGACTATGGCTACACCTTC. It specifies CSVDFQGEDYGYTF. This chain links TRBV29-1 with TRBJ1-2, with D tentatively TRBD1 (5 bases). The germline gives CDR1 SQVTM, CDR2 ANQGSEA. The V end lost 3 bases, the J end lost 3 bases, and 14 bases lay between the germline ends. This CDR3 has 14 residues.

The chain joins TRBV11-3 to TRBJ2-1; no definite D call. V was trimmed by 1 base and J by 0 bases, leaving 7 bases between them. Germline V gene data show CDR1 as SGHNT and CDR2 as YENEEA. This CDR3 comprises 15 residues. The CDR3 loop is CASSLGLSSYNEQFF. The DNA of the CDR3 is TGTGCCAGCAGCTTAGGCCTCAGCTCCTACAATGAGCAGTTCTTC.

This clone was seen only once. The chain employs TRBV28 and TRBJ2-2, with 10 positions matching TRBD1. V was pared by 5 bases and J by 5 bases, with 8 bases of the junction left unmatched. Germline V gives CDR1 MDHEN, CDR2 SYDVKM. The CDR3 totals 16 residues. The CDR3 DNA follows: TGTGCCAGCAGTCCCGACAGGGGGCGAATTACCGGGGAGCTGTTTTTT. Its protein product is CASSPDRGRITGELFF. The complete variable domain, with remaining parts taken from reference TRBV28 and TRBJ2-2, reads DVKVTQSSRYLVKRTGEKVFLECVQDMDHENMFWYRQDPGLGLRLIYFSYDVKMKEKGDIPEGYSVSREKKERFSLILESASTNQTSMYLCASSPDRGRITGELFFGEGSRLTVL.

This chain links TRBV29-1 with TRBJ2-7; 8 nucleotides align to TRBD1. The CDR3 consists of 16 residues. Per germline, CDR1 SQVTM and CDR2 ANQGSEA. J was trimmed by 2 bases and V by 0 bases; bases with no gene match: 9. The chain's CDR3 is CSVEDLRQGTPYEQYF. As DNA, the CDR3 is TGCAGCGTTGAAGATCTTAGACAGGGGACTCCCTACGAGCAGTACTTC.

The chain has TRBV15 and TRBJ2-5; TRBD1 matches 8 bases. Germline CDR1 reads LNHNV; CDR2 reads YYDKDF (reference sequence). Germline trimming cut 7 bases from V and 5 bases from J; bases unmatched to any gene: 9. The CDR3 has 14 amino acids. CDR3 sequence reads: CATTQGAHWETQYF. The CDR3 DNA reads TGTGCCACCACTCAGGGGGCTCATTGGGAGACCCAGTACTTC.

The gene calls are TRBV29-1 and TRBJ2-5, with 11 positions matching TRBD2. V trimming: 8 bases; J trimming: 1 base; junction bases outside the gene matches: 3. The CDR3 is 13 amino acids. CDR1 is SQVTM and CDR2 is ANQGSEA in the germline V gene. DNA of the CDR3: TGCAGCCTTGGGACTAGCGGCCAAGAGACCCAGTACTTC. It specifies CSLGTSGQETQYF.

The chain has TRBV19 and TRBJ1-2; 9 bases line up with TRBD1. V dropped 5 bases and J dropped 7; count of bases not matched to a gene: 17. The germline V gene has CDR1 LNHDA and CDR2 SQIVND (reference sequence). This CDR3 has 17 residues. The CDR3 reads CASSPPGQGIMRRGYTF. CDR3 in DNA: TGTGCCAGTAGTCCACCGGGACAGGGTATTATGCGACGTGGCTACACCTTC.

The gene calls are TRBV19 and TRBJ1-4; the D gene is possibly TRBD1 (6 bases). Germline V gene data show CDR1 as LNHDA and CDR2 as SQIVND (reference sequence). The V gene lost 10 bases and the J gene lost 8 bases, with 32 bases spanning the gap. CDR3 length: 18 residues. This CDR3 reads CATSSGARTDTVREKLFF. The CDR3 nucleotides read TGTGCCACCAGTAGTGGAGCCCGGACAGACACGGTTCGGGAAAAACTGTTTTTT.

This clone was detected once. In nucleotides, the CDR3 is TGTGCCAGCAGCTTGCGGAGAGGGACTGAAGCGGCCCACGAGCAGTACTTC. This gives the protein CASSLRRGTEAAHEQYF. The genes are TRBV5-4 and TRBJ2-7; tentative D call: TRBD2 (6 bases). The CDR3 is made up of 17 amino acids. V lost 1 base and J lost 5, with 22 bases in between. Germline loops: CDR1 SGHNT, CDR2 YYREEE (reference sequence).

The chain links TRBV7-3 to TRBJ2-1; 16 bases map to TRBD2. V shed 4 bases and J 9 bases; nucleotides not matched to a gene: 6. Germline V lookup: CDR1 SGHTA, CDR2 FQGTGA. The CDR3 spans 16 residues. The CDR3 nucleotides are TGTGCCAGCAGCTCTGGGACTAGCGGGGGGGCCCGTGAGCAGTTCTTC. It yields the protein CASSSGTSGGAREQFF.

This chain connects TRBV7-3 to TRBJ2-1; D might be TRBD2 (7 bases). The CDR3 consists of 16 residues. V was trimmed by 4 bases and J by 6 bases, leaving 19 bases between them. The germline V gene has CDR1 SGHTA and CDR2 FQGTGA. CDR3 DNA sequence: TGTGCCAGCAGCTACGTATGGGGGGGGCCGGGCAATGAGCAGTTCTTC. Its protein is CASSYVWGGPGNEQFF.

The V call is TRBV7-3, the J call TRBJ2-3; a possible D gene is TRBD1 (5 bases). CDR1 SGHTA and CDR2 FQGTGA come from the germline V gene. Trimming removed 5 bases at V and 0 bases at J, with 9 bases between. The CDR3 runs 14 residues. CDR3 nucleotides: TGTGCCAGCAGCCGACAGACTAGCACAGATACGCAGTATTTT. Translation gives CASSRQTSTDTQYF.

This chain joins TRBV27 and TRBJ2-5; maybe TRBD2 (6 bases). The V gene lost 6 bases and the J gene lost 2 bases, with 10 bases spanning the gap. The CDR3 covers 13 residues. Per the germline V gene, CDR1 is MNHEY and CDR2 is SMNVEV (reference sequence). This CDR3 reads CASRPGTQETQYF. The DNA of the CDR3 is TGTGCCAGCAGACCCGGGACTCAAGAGACCCAGTACTTC.

This clone was seen once. The V and J genes are TRBV30 and TRBJ2-2; TRBD1 matches 11 bases. CDR3 length equals 15 residues. CDR1 GTSNPN and CDR2 SVGIG come from the germline V gene (reference sequence). V shed 4 bases, J shed 1 base, and the junction held 2 bases outside the gene matches. DNA for the CDR3: TGTGCCTGGACGGGGACAGGGGGGAACACCGGGGAGCTGTTTTTT. Translating gives CAWTGTGGNTGELFF.

The chain employs TRBV5-6 and TRBJ2-3; unclear D gene. Germline V gene sequence: CDR1 SGHDT, CDR2 YYEEEE. The CDR3 loop spans 14 amino acids. V was clipped by 1 base and J by 2 bases, with 8 bases between them. The chain's CDR3 is CASSLLVSTDTQYF. CDR3 bases: TGTGCCAGCAGCTTGCTAGTATCCACAGATACGCAGTATTTT.

The chain combines TRBV5-1 with TRBJ2-7; TRBD2 agrees at 8 bases. V dropped 1 base and J dropped 2; count of bases not matched to a gene: 8. Germline values: CDR1 SGHRS, CDR2 YFSETQ. The CDR3 extends over 16 amino acids. The CDR3 here is CASSLRGSGGTYEQYF. In nucleotides, the CDR3 is TGCGCCAGCAGCTTGCGGGGGAGCGGGGGAACCTACGAGCAGTACTTC.

The V gene is TRBV6-5, the J gene TRBJ2-5, with D tentatively TRBD1 (6 bases). This CDR3 region has 14 residues. The germline V and J ends were trimmed by 2 bases and 2 bases, with 9 bases remaining between them. Germline V gene sequence: CDR1 MNHEY, CDR2 SVGAGI. This CDR3 is CASSYVGTQETQYF. CDR3 nucleotide sequence: TGTGCCAGCAGTTACGTCGGGACACAAGAGACCCAGTACTTC.

The chain combines TRBV2 with TRBJ1-5; tentatively, D is TRBD1 (5 bases). Between the trimmed V and J ends, which lost 2 bases and 5 bases, there was a span of 10 bases. CDR3 length: 14 residues. In germline, CDR1 is SNHLY, CDR2 FYNNEI. CDR3 DNA sequence: TGTGCCAGCAGTGAACAAGGGGCCGATCAGCCCCAGCATTTT. It translates to CASSEQGADQPQHF.

This clone appeared once. The rearrangement joins TRBV7-2 to TRBJ2-3; 9 bases match TRBD2. The length of the CDR3 is 15 residues. CDR1 and CDR2 (germline): SGHTA, FQGNSA. The ends lost 1 base at V and 7 bases at J; junction bases unmatched: 6. This CDR3 is CASSLVAGGTYTQYF. DNA for the CDR3: TGTGCCAGCAGCTTAGTCGCGGGAGGGACGTATACGCAGTATTTT.

The J gene is TRBJ2-1, the V gene TRBV2, with 10 bases lining up with TRBD1. Trimming removed 7 bases from V and 4 bases from J; junction bases left unmatched: 16. CDR3 length: 18 amino acids. CDR1 and CDR2 from the germline V gene are SNHLY and FYNNEI. The CDR3 is CASISDRGHPFVYNEQFF. The CDR3 nucleotides are TGTGCCAGCATCTCCGACAGGGGGCATCCCTTCGTATACAATGAGCAGTTCTTC.

This clone showed up just once. The chain joins TRBV25-1 to TRBJ2-1; 8 bases map to TRBD2. The germline CDR1 and CDR2 sequences are MGHDK and SYGVNS. The CDR3 totals 17 residues. V shed 4 bases and J 0 bases; nucleotides not matched to a gene: 8. The CDR3 bases are TGTGCCAGCAGTGGCCGACTAGCGTGGGGCTCCTACAATGAGCAGTTCTTC. Its translation is CASSGRLAWGSYNEQFF. Using reference TRBV25-1 and TRBJ2-1 for the parts outside the CDR3, the full variable domain is EADIYQTPRYLVIGTGKKITLECSQTMGHDKMYWYQQDPGMELHLIHYSYGVNSTEKGDLSSESTVSRIRTEHFPLTLESARPSHTSQYLCASSGRLAWGSYNEQFFGPGTRLTVL.

This chain joins TRBV30 and TRBJ2-1, with a weak D call TRBD2 (6 bases). The CDR3 contains 16 residues. Germline V CDR1 and CDR2: GTSNPN, SVGIG (reference sequence). V gave up 3 bases and J gave up 4 bases, with 19 bases separating them. CDR3 region: CAWSWLSGLTYNEQFF. The CDR3 DNA reads as TGTGCCTGGAGCTGGTTGAGCGGGCTAACGTACAATGAGCAGTTCTTC.

The CDR3 DNA sequence: TGTGCCAGCAGCCCGAGGACTAGCGGGGAAGATACGCAGTATTTT. Translating it yields CASSPRTSGEDTQYF. This chain uses TRBV4-2 with TRBJ2-3, with TRBD2 matching over 12 bases. J gave up 5 bases and V 4 bases, and 4 bases lay outside the gene matches. Germline V gives CDR1 LGHNA, CDR2 YNFKEQ. The CDR3 spans 15 residues.